These 3 T cell receptor beta chains originate from one sample sequenced in a study of blood T cell repertoires in COVID-19. Sequencing used immunoSEQ multiplex PCR; TCRdb keeps in-frame clones, though not all of them. This table holds roughly 200,000 clones, roughly 85% found once. The source material was peripheral blood. The receptors derive from a man in his sixties with acute or convalescent COVID-19.

The rearrangement uses TRBV28 and TRBJ1-5, with D unresolved. Trimming cost V 6 bases and J 3 bases, with 15 bases left between them. CDR1 is MDHEN and CDR2 is SYDVKM in the germline V gene. The CDR3 length is 15 residues. The CDR3 sequence: CASRIAAVTNQPQHF. The CDR3 DNA sequence: TGTGCCAGCAGAATAGCGGCGGTTACCAATCAGCCCCAGCATTTT.

The genes are TRBV19 and TRBJ2-1; no clear D gene. V shed 6 bases and J shed 4 bases, with 13 bases lying between them. This CDR3 contains 14 residues. Germline CDR1 is LNHDA and CDR2 is SQIVND (reference sequence). CDR3 sequence (DNA): TGTGCCAGTAGGAATAGAGCCGAGTACAATGAGCAGTTCTTC. Its translation is CASRNRAEYNEQFF.

The chain employs TRBV7-2 and TRBJ2-7; TRBD2 might be the D (7 bases). Germline V gives CDR1 SGHTA, CDR2 FQGNSA. V was shortened by 6 bases and J by 4 bases, with 13 bases between the two germline ends. The CDR3 is 13 residues long. CDR3 DNA sequence: TGTGCCAGCAGGGGGGGGCAGGGTTACGAGCAGTACTTC. This encodes CASRGGQGYEQYF.